This record covers a single TCR beta chain. The data belong to a study of blood T cell repertoires in COVID-19. The J segment lost 0 bases and the V segment lost 0 bases, leaving 4 bases of the junction unmatched. Germline V gene data show CDR1 as GTSNPN and CDR2 as SVGIG (reference sequence). CDR3 size: 16 residues. Clones were sequenced by immunoSEQ multiplex PCR, and TCRdb holds only the in-frame ones, with some missing. The sample has 350,000 to 400,000 clones, 88% seen once. The V gene is TRBV30, the J gene TRBJ1-2; 10 positions match TRBD1. The material sequenced was PBMCs or T cells enriched from blood (not recorded which). The sequence came from a woman in her late teens or twenties who had recovered from COVID-19. CDR3 in DNA: TGTGCCTGGAGTGTAGGGACAGGGGCTTCTAACTATGGCTACACCTTC. It specifies CAWSVGTGASNYGYTF.